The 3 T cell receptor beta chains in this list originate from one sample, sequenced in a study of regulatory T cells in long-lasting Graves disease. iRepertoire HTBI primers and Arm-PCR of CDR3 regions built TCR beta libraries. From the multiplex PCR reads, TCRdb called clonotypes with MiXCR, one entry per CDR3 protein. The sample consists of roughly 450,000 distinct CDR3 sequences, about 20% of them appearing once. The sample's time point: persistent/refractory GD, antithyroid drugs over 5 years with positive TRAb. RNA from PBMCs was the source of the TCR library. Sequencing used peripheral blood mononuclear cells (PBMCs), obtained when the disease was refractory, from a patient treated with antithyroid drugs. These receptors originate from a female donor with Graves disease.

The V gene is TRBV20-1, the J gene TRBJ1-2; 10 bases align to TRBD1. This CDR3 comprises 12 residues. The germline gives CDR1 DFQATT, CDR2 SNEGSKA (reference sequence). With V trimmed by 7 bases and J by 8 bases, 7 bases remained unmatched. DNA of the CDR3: TGCAGTGGGAGACAGGGGGCGTTCGGCTACACCTTC. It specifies CSGRQGAFGYTF.

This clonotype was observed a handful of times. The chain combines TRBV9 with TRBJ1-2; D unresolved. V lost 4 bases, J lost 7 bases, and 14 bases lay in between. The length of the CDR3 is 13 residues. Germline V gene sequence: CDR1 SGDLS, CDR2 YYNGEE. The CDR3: CASSLSGLRGYTF. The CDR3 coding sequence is TGTGCCAGCAGCCTAAGTGGGCTTCGTGGCTACACCTTC.

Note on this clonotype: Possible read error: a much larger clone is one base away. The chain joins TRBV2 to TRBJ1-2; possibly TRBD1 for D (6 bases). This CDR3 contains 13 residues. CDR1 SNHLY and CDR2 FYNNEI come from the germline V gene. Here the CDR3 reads CASVSQGIYGHTF. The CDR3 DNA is TGTGCCAGCGTTTCACAGGGAATCTATGGCCACACCTTC.